This T cell receptor (beta chain) was retrieved from a study of OX40 agonist ivuxolimab in advanced cancers. On the study more broadly: Checkpoint inhibitors had been given previously to under 50% of patients. Three patients, one with hepatocellular carcinoma and two with cutaneous melanoma, responded partially.

The table came from immunoSEQ multiplex PCR; TCRdb's copy has only in-frame clones and leaves some out. The table lists about 60,000 clones, around 80% of them singletons. This clone was detected a few times. With V trimmed by 0 bases and J by 4 bases, 8 bases remained unmatched. This CDR3 is 17 amino acids long. The germline V gene encodes CDR1 SGHRS and CDR2 YFSETQ. Autoimmune disease history or systemic immunosuppression meant exclusion. The study sampled blood at baseline, cycle 4 day 1, and cycle 7 day 1. This receptor was obtained from an adult with an advanced solid tumor such as melanoma, head and neck, liver or kidney cancer. This sample comprised CD4+ or CD8+ T cells sorted from blood, obtained in a trial of the OX40 agonist ivuxolimab. This chain uses TRBV5-1 with TRBJ2-5; 11 nucleotides line up with TRBD2. CDR3 sequence: CASSLGRLAGGRETQYF. The CDR3 DNA reads TGCGCCAGCAGCTTGGGGAGGCTAGCGGGAGGTCGAGAGACCCAGTACTTC.